The rows below give T cell receptor beta chains drawn from one sample of a study of blood T cell repertoires in COVID-19. The assay was immunoSEQ multiplex PCR, and TCRdb's table has in-frame clones only and misses some. Seen here are 150,000 to 200,000 clones, 70% to 85% observed once, and the top ten hold approximately 15%. The sequenced sample consisted of PBMCs or T cells enriched from blood (not recorded which). The receptors were sampled from a woman aged 50 to 65 who had recovered from COVID-19. CDR3s include the opening cysteine and the closing phenylalanine or tryptophan. Fields, in order: J gene, clone size, V gene, D gene, CDR3 DNA, CDR3 protein. The D gene is left open where the match is weak. Clone sizes are given selectively: once, few, many, or a class where the clone is expanded.

J gene: TRBJ1-2
clone size: .
V gene: TRBV28
D gene: TRBD1
CDR3 DNA: TGTGCCAGCAGTTTAGTACAGGGGGGTGGCTACACCTTC
CDR3 protein: CASSLVQGGGYTF

J gene: TRBJ1-1
clone size: .
V gene: TRBV11-3
D gene: TRBD1
CDR3 DNA: TGTGCCAGCAGCTTAGGGACAGGGGGCGACGAAGCTTTCTTT
CDR3 protein: CASSLGTGGDEAFF

J gene: TRBJ2-3
clone size: .
V gene: TRBV7-2
D gene: TRBD2
CDR3 DNA: TGTGCCAGCAGCTCCCGACTAGCGGGAGGGGCAGATACGCAGTATTTT
CDR3 protein: CASSSRLAGGADTQYF

J gene: TRBJ2-2
clone size: .
V gene: TRBV28
D gene: .
CDR3 DNA: TGTGCCAGCTCTACTAGCAGGGGGGCCGGGGAGCTGTTTTTT
CDR3 protein: CASSTSRGAGELFF

J gene: TRBJ2-7
clone size: once
V gene: TRBV3-1/TRBV3-2
D gene: .
CDR3 DNA: TGTGCCAGCAGCCAAGCCCCGGGACTCACCAGCTCCTACGAGCAGTACTTC
CDR3 protein: CASSQAPGLTSSYEQYF

J gene: TRBJ1-6
clone size: .
V gene: TRBV7-9
D gene: TRBD1
CDR3 DNA: TGTGCCAGCAGCCACAATCAGGGGGGCCCCTATAATTCACCCCTCCACTTT
CDR3 protein: CASSHNQGGPYNSPLHF

J gene: TRBJ2-1
clone size: .
V gene: TRBV9
D gene: .
CDR3 DNA: TGTGCCAGCAGCGTTGATCCAGGAGGGAATGAGCAGTTCTTC
CDR3 protein: CASSVDPGGNEQFF

J gene: TRBJ2-5
clone size: .
V gene: TRBV28
D gene: .
CDR3 DNA: TGTGCCAGCAGGGGGGGACAGTGGGAGACCCAGTACTTC
CDR3 protein: CASRGGQWETQYF

J gene: TRBJ2-7
clone size: .
V gene: TRBV29-1
D gene: TRBD2
CDR3 DNA: TGCAGCGTTGAACTCAGGCTAGCGGGAGTGAGGGAGCAGTACTTC
CDR3 protein: CSVELRLAGVREQYF

J gene: TRBJ1-2
clone size: few
V gene: TRBV9
D gene: TRBD1
CDR3 DNA: TGTGCCAGCAGCCCCTGGGACAGCCACCCCTATGGCTACACCTTC
CDR3 protein: CASSPWDSHPYGYTF

J gene: TRBJ2-1
clone size: .
V gene: TRBV28
D gene: .
CDR3 DNA: TGTGCCAGCAGTTTAACCGGGGAGCAGTTCTTC
CDR3 protein: CASSLTGEQFF

J gene: TRBJ2-1
clone size: .
V gene: TRBV13
D gene: .
CDR3 DNA: TGTGCCAGCAGCTTAGTCGGAGGAAATGAGCAGTTCTTC
CDR3 protein: CASSLVGGNEQFF

J gene: TRBJ2-3
clone size: .
V gene: TRBV6-2/TRBV6-3
D gene: .
CDR3 DNA: TGTGCCAGCAGCCTACGAGGGACAGATACGCAGTATTTT
CDR3 protein: CASSLRGTDTQYF

J gene: TRBJ2-1
clone size: few
V gene: TRBV10-2
D gene: TRBD2
CDR3 DNA: TGCGCCAGCGCCTTGGGACTAGCGGGGTACAATGAGCAGTTCTTC
CDR3 protein: CASALGLAGYNEQFF

J gene: TRBJ1-2
clone size: .
V gene: TRBV28
D gene: TRBD1
CDR3 DNA: TGTGCCAGCAGTTTTGGGGCCGGGACAGGGTTAGGCTACACCTTC
CDR3 protein: CASSFGAGTGLGYTF

J gene: TRBJ2-5
clone size: .
V gene: TRBV6-5
D gene: .
CDR3 DNA: TGTGCCAGCAGCGTGACAGGACAAGAGACCCAGTACTTC
CDR3 protein: CASSVTGQETQYF

J gene: TRBJ2-7
clone size: .
V gene: TRBV5-6
D gene: TRBD2
CDR3 DNA: TGTGCCAGCAGCTTTTTGACTAGCGGGAGGATCTACGAGCAGTACTTC
CDR3 protein: CASSFLTSGRIYEQYF

J gene: TRBJ1-6
clone size: .
V gene: TRBV27
D gene: .
CDR3 DNA: TGTGCCAGCAGTTCCTCAATGGCTTATAATTCACCCCTCCACTTT
CDR3 protein: CASSSSMAYNSPLHF

J gene: TRBJ2-1
clone size: .
V gene: TRBV14
D gene: .
CDR3 DNA: TGTGCCAGCAGCCAATGGCTTGACAATGAGCAGTTCTTC
CDR3 protein: CASSQWLDNEQFF